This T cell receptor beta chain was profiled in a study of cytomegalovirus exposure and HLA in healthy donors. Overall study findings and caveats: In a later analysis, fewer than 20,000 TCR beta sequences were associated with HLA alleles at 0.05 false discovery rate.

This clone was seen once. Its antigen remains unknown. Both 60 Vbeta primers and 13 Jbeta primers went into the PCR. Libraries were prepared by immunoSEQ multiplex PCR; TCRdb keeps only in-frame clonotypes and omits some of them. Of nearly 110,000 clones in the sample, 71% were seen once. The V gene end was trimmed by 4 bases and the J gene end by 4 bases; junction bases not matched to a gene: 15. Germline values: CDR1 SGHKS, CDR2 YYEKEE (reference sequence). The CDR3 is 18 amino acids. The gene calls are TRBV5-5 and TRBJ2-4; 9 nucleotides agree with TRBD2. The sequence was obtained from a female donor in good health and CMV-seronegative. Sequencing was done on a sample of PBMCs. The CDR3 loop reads CASSPGTSHSLGKNIQYF. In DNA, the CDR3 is TGTGCCAGCAGCCCCGGGACTAGCCATAGCTTGGGTAAAAACATTCAGTACTTC.